This T cell receptor beta chain emerged from a study of T cells after yellow fever vaccination. In the study overall: In the case of low-cell-number fractions, SMART-Seq v4 Ultra Low Input was used for preparation. Study-level points and caveats: Only a small proportion of the clonotypes turned up in both the CD4 and the CD8 compartments, likely arising from convergent recombination. Reappearance after the booster was observed for most primary-vaccination clones (about 96% CD4, roughly 88% CD8).

In this sample, this clonotype turned up many times. Its antigen is still unknown. Trimming cost V 6 bases and J 4 bases, with 21 bases left between them. CDR1 is MNHNS, CDR2 SASEGT, per germline. The CDR3 loop spans 16 amino acids. In making TCR cDNA, 5'RACE template switching added a universal primer site and UMIs to it. TCRdb called the 5' RACE reads again in MiXCR, with one record for every CDR3 protein. This table has about 110,000 distinct CDR3 sequences, around 8% appearing once. This clonotype originated in a man in his thirties or forties who received the YFV17D yellow fever vaccine. This chain connects TRBV6-1 to TRBJ2-5; a weak D match, TRBD2 (7 bases). Sequencing used CD8+ T cells sorted from PBMCs, obtained 45 days after the yellow fever booster vaccination. The CDR3: CASRKRVGGRGETQYF. The CDR3 DNA reads as TGTGCCAGCAGAAAGAGAGTCGGGGGGCGAGGAGAGACCCAGTACTTC.